This T cell receptor (beta chain) was sequenced in a study of T cell responses to AZD1222 COVID-19 vaccine. The J segment lost 3 bases and the V segment lost 4 bases, leaving 2 bases of the junction unmatched. CDR3 length equals 14 residues. The V gene's germline CDR1 is SQVTM and CDR2 ANQGSEA. Profiled with immunoSEQ multiplex PCR; TCRdb holds only in-frame clones, not every one. The sample gives about 150,000 clones, almost 95% of which show up once; roughly 2.2% is in the top ten. The J gene is TRBJ2-1, the V gene TRBV29-1; the match to TRBD2 covers 11 bases. Sequencing used peripheral blood, obtained on day 0 of AZD1222 vaccination. This sequence was found in an adult in good health. The DNA for the CDR3 is TGCAGCGTTGGTACTAGCGGGGGCTACAATGAGCAGTTCTTC. It specifies CSVGTSGGYNEQFF.